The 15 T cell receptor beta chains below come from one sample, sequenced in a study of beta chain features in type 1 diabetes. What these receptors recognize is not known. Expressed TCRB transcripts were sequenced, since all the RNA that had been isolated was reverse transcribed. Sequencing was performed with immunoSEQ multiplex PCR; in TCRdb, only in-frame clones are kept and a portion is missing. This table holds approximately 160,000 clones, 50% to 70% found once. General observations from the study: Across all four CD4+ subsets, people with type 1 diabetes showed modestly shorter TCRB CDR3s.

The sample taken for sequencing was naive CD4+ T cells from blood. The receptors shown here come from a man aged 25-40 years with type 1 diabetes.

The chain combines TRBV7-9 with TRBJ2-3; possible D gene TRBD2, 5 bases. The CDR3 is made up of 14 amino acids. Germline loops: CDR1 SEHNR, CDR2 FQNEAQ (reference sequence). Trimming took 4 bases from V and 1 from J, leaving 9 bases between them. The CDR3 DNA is TGTGCCAGCAGCTCTCGGACTGGCACAGATACGCAGTATTTT. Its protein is CASSSRTGTDTQYF.

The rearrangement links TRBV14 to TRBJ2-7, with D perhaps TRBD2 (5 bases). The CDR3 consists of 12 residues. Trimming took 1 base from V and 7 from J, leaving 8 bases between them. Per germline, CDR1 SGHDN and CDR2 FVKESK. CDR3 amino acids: CASSQAAGEQYF. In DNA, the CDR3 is TGTGCCAGCAGCCAAGCGGCGGGTGAGCAGTACTTC.

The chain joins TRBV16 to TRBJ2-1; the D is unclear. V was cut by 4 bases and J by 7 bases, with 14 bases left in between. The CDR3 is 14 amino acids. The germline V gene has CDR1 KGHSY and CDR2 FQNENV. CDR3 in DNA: TGTGCCAGCAGCCCTACACAGTCTTCTAATGAGCAGTTCTTC. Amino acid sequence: CASSPTQSSNEQFF.

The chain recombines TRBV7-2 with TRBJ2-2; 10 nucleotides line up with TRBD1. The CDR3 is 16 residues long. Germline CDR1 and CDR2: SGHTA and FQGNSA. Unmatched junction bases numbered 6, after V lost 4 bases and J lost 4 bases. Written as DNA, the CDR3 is TGTGCCAGCAGCTCGGGACAGGGGATCGGCACCGGGGAGCTGTTTTTT. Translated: CASSSGQGIGTGELFF. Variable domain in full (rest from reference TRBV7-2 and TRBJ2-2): GAGVSQSPSNKVTEKGKDVELRCDPISGHTALYWYRQSLGQGLEFLIYFQGNSAPDKSGLPSDRFSAERTGGSVSTLTIQRTQQEDSAVYLCASSSGQGIGTGELFFGEGSRLTVL.

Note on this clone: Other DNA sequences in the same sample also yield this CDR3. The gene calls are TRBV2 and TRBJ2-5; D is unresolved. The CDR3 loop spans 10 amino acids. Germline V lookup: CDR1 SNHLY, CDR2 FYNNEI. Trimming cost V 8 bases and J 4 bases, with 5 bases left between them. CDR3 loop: CASSGETQYF. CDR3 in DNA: TGTGCCAGCTCCGGAGAGACCCAGTACTTC.

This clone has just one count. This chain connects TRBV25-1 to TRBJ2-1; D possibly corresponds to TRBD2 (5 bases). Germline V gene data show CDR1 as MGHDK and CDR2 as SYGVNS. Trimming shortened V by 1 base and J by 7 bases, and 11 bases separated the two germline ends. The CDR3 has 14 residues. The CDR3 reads CASSEWVGVNEQFF. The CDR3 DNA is TGTGCCAGCAGTGAATGGGTCGGGGTGAATGAGCAGTTCTTC.

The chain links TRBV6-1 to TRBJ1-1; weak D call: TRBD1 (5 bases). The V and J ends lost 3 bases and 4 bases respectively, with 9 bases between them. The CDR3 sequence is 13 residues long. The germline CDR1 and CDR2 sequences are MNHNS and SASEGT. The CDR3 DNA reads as TGTGCCAGCAGTGAGGGACCCTCCACTGAAGCTTTCTTT. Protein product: CASSEGPSTEAFF.

This CDR3 is CASSSTENTEAFF. CDR3 DNA sequence: TGTGCCAGCAGCTCGACAGAGAACACTGAAGCTTTCTTT. The rearrangement joins TRBV7-9 to TRBJ1-1; D is possibly TRBD1 (5 bases). There are 13 residues in the CDR3. CDR1 SEHNR and CDR2 FQNEAQ come from the germline V gene (reference sequence). V dropped 4 bases and J dropped 1 base, with 7 bases sitting between them. Using reference TRBV7-9 and TRBJ1-1 for the parts outside the CDR3, the full variable domain is DTGVSQNPRHKITKRGQNVTFRCDPISEHNRLYWYRQTLGQGPEFLTYFQNEAQLEKSRLLSDRFSAERPKGSFSTLEIQRTEQGDSAMYLCASSSTENTEAFFGQGTRLTVV.

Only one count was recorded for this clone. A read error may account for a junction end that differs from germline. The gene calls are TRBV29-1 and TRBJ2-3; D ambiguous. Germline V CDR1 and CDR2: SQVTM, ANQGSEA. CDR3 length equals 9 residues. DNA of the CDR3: TGCAGCGTTGAACTGGAACCGTTTTTT. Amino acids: CSVELEPFF.

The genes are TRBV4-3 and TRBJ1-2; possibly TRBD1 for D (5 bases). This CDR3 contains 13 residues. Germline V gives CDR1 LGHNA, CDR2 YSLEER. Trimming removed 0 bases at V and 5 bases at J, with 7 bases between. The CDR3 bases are TGCGCCAGCAGCCAAGAACCAGGGTATGGCTACACCTTC. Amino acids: CASSQEPGYGYTF.

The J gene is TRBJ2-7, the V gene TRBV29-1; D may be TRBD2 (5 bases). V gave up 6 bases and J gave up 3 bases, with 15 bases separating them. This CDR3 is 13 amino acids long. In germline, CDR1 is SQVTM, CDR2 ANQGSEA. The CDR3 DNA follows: TGCAGCGTCCACGGGGTCTCTAACTACGAGCAGTACTTC. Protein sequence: CSVHGVSNYEQYF.

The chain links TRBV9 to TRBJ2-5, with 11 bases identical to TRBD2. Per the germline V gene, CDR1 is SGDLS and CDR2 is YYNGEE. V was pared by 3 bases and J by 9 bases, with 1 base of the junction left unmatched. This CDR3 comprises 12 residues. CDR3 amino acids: CASSGSGGAQYF. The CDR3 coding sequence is TGTGCCAGCAGCGGTAGCGGGGGGGCCCAGTACTTC.

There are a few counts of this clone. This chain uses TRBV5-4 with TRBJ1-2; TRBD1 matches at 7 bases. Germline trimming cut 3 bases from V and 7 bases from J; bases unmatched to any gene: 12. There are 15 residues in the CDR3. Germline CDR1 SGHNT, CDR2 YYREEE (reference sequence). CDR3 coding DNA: TGTGCCAGCAGCTACCCTATAGGGGGCGCGACTGGCTACACCTTC. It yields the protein CASSYPIGGATGYTF.

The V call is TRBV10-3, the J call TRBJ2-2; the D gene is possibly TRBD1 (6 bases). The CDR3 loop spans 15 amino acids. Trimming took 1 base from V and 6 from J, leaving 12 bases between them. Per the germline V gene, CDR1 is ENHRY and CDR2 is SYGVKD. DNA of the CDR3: TGTGCCATCAGTGAGTTTGGACAGCAGTCCGGGGAGCTGTTTTTT. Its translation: CAISEFGQQSGELFF.

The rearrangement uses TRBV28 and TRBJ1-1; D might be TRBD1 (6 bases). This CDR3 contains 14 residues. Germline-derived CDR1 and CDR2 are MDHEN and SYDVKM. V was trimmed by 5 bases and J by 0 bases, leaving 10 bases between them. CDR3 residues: CASSPQGLNTEAFF. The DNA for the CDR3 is TGTGCCAGCAGTCCCCAGGGGCTGAACACTGAAGCTTTCTTT.